This TCR beta chain was documented in a study of T-cell memory formation after mild COVID-19. The study, taken as a whole, reports: A subset of responding clones appeared in pre-infection memory, suggesting cross-reactive memory joined.

One entry per CDR3 protein results from TCRdb running MiXCR on the 5' RACE reads. The sample consists of around 340,000 distinct CDR3 sequences, under 15% of them appearing once. This CDR3 spans 14 amino acids. V was clipped by 1 base and J by 3 bases, with 10 bases between them. This clonotype has a count of ten or more. Its antigen is unidentified. This sequence was found in a man aged 18 to 30 who had mild COVID-19 (a few samples of this study predate the infection). Cell type and time point are not known. Sample: PBMCs or a T cell subset sorted from them (not recorded which). The rearrangement links TRBV12-3 or TRBV12-4 to TRBJ2-7; D tentatively fits TRBD1 or TRBD2 (5 bases each). The chain's CDR3 is CASSLGGNIYEQYF. The CDR3 bases are TGTGCCAGCAGTTTAGGGGGGAATATCTACGAGCAGTACTTC.